These 23 T cell receptor beta chains share one sample of origin, sequenced in a study of cytomegalovirus exposure and HLA in healthy donors. The PCR was carried out with 60 Vbeta primers and 13 Jbeta primers. Here immunoSEQ multiplex PCR was the method, and the copy in TCRdb shows in-frame clones only, minus some. The listing contains 150,000 or so clones. Sequencing input: PBMCs. These TCRs come from a woman younger than 30 in good health and CMV-seronegative.

The rearrangement joins TRBV5-4 to TRBJ2-1; 10 nucleotides agree with TRBD2. Trimming cost V 3 bases and J 6 bases; bases outside gene matches: 0. Germline CDR1 and CDR2: SGHNT and YYREEE (reference sequence). The CDR3 extends over 13 amino acids. This CDR3 reads CASSSSGGNEQFF. The CDR3 DNA follows: TGTGCCAGCAGCTCTAGCGGGGGCAATGAGCAGTTCTTC. Looking up the rest from reference TRBV5-4 and TRBJ2-1 gives the full variable domain: ETGVTQSPTHLIKTRGQQVTLRCSSQSGHNTVSWYQQALGQGPQFIFQYYREEENGRGNFPPRFSGLQFPNYSSELNVNALELDDSALYLCASSSSGGNEQFFGPGTRLTVL.

A remark on this clone: One end of the junction is discordant with germline, which a read error may explain. The J gene is TRBJ1-1, the V gene TRBV7-6; no clear D. This CDR3 comprises 14 residues. Germline V gene lookup returns CDR1 SGHVS and CDR2 FNYEAQ. The CDR3 protein is CASSLAQLNTEAFF. CDR3 nucleotides: TGTGCCAGCAGCCTAGCCCAGTTGAACACTGAAGCTTTCTTT.

The V call is TRBV11-3, the J call TRBJ1-1; 7 bases are a match to TRBD1. Per germline, CDR1 SGHNT and CDR2 YENEEA. The CDR3 has 13 residues. Germline trimming cut 8 bases from V and 11 bases from J; bases unmatched to any gene: 14. The CDR3 loop is CASGREGGSAAFF. The DNA of the CDR3 is TGTGCCAGCGGACGAGAAGGGGGCTCCGCTGCTTTCTTT.

The chain recombines TRBV4-1 with TRBJ2-1, with D possibly TRBD2 on 5 matching bases. The CDR3 is 16 residues long. Trimming pared 1 base from V and 2 bases from J, leaving 12 bases between. Germline V gene lookup returns CDR1 MGHRA and CDR2 YSYEKL. This CDR3 reads CASSQANSVTYNEQFF. CDR3 DNA sequence: TGCGCCAGCAGCCAAGCGAATAGCGTTACCTACAATGAGCAGTTCTTC.

The chain employs TRBV2 and TRBJ1-2; 10 bases agree with TRBD1. Germline V lookup: CDR1 SNHLY, CDR2 FYNNEI. Trimming took 9 bases from V and 6 from J; bases not matched to a gene: 7. The CDR3 is 13 amino acids. CDR3 sequence reads: CARRTGGYDGYTF. The CDR3 DNA reads as TGTGCCAGAAGGACAGGGGGATATGATGGCTACACCTTC.

V is TRBV6-4 and J is TRBJ2-3; 10 nucleotides match TRBD2. Trimming removed 3 bases from V and 6 bases from J; junction bases left unmatched: 6. This CDR3 contains 15 residues. CDR1 is MRHNA, CDR2 SNTAGT, per germline. CDR3 nucleotide sequence: TGTGCCAGCAGTGATGGCGCTAGCGGGAGTGATACGCAGTATTTT. It codes for CASSDGASGSDTQYF.

The rearrangement links TRBV5-4 to TRBJ2-7, with 9 bases that match TRBD2. V was clipped by 2 bases and J by 3 bases; unmatched bases: 6. The CDR3 spans 15 residues. From germline, CDR1 is SGHNT and CDR2 YYREEE (reference sequence). In DNA form, the CDR3 reads TGTGCCAGCAGCTTAAAGCGGGAGGTTCACTACGAGCAGTACTTC. It yields the protein CASSLKREVHYEQYF.

The chain uses TRBV27 and TRBJ2-3, with 8 bases lining up with TRBD2. Looked up from germline, CDR1 is MNHEY and CDR2 is SMNVEV (reference sequence). The CDR3 covers 15 residues. V was pared by 5 bases and J by 2 bases, with 6 bases of the junction left unmatched. The CDR3 protein is CASSRRLANTDTQYF. In DNA form, the CDR3 reads TGTGCCAGCAGTCGCCGACTAGCGAACACAGATACGCAGTATTTT.

The chain is built from TRBV5-1 and TRBJ1-3, with a tentative D call TRBD1 (6 bases). The V and J ends lost 7 bases and 2 bases respectively, with 13 bases between them. The CDR3 covers 14 residues. Looked up from germline, CDR1 is SGHRS and CDR2 is YFSETQ. The CDR3 here is CASSQQGAGNTIYF. The DNA for the CDR3 is TGCGCCAGCTCTCAACAGGGTGCTGGAAACACCATATATTTT.

The chain couples TRBV6-6 to TRBJ1-1; 9 positions agree with TRBD1. Germline lookup yields CDR1 MNHNY and CDR2 SVGAGI (reference sequence). The trim removed 6 bases at V and 8 bases at J, leaving 10 bases unmatched. The CDR3 consists of 14 residues. DNA for the CDR3: TGTGCCAGCAGCAAGACAGGGGGTGACGGAGAAGCTTTCTTT. This gives the protein CASSKTGGDGEAFF.

The rearrangement links TRBV29-1 to TRBJ2-5; TRBD1 aligns across 8 bases. The J call is doubtful: the DNA matches TRBJ2-7 better. The germline V gene has CDR1 SQVTM and CDR2 ANQGSEA. CDR3 length: 13 residues. The DNA for the CDR3 is TGCAGCGTTGAAGTTGGACAGGGCTACGAGCAGTACTTC. This encodes CSVEVGQGYEQYF.

This chain joins TRBV4-2 and TRBJ2-1; D uncertain. The germline CDR1 and CDR2 sequences are LGHNA and YNFKEQ. The V and J ends lost 1 base and 10 bases respectively, with 11 bases between them. The CDR3 is 13 residues long. The CDR3 protein is CASSQGRYGEQFF. The CDR3 coding sequence is TGTGCCAGCAGCCAAGGTCGTTACGGGGAGCAGTTCTTC.

This chain joins TRBV19 and TRBJ2-5; 10 positions agree with TRBD1. The DNA end favors TRBJ2-7, so the J call may be wrong. Germline V gene lookup returns CDR1 LNHDA and CDR2 SQIVND (reference sequence). This CDR3 spans 15 amino acids. The CDR3 region is CASSKPGQGFYEQYF. Here the CDR3 DNA reads TGTGCCAGTAGTAAACCGGGACAGGGGTTCTACGAGCAGTACTTC.

The V and J genes are TRBV18 and TRBJ1-1; D is unclear. The CDR3 is 15 residues long. V lost 3 bases, J lost 0 bases, and 11 bases lay in between. Per germline, CDR1 KGHSH and CDR2 LQKENI. Here the CDR3 reads CASSPATTVNTEAFF. The CDR3 DNA sequence: TGTGCCAGCTCACCGGCCACAACAGTGAACACTGAAGCTTTCTTT.

The J gene is TRBJ2-7, the V gene TRBV5-1, with 13 bases that match TRBD2. CDR1 is SGHRS, CDR2 YFSETQ, per germline. CDR3 length: 15 amino acids. V trimming: 2 bases; J trimming: 5 bases; junction bases outside the gene matches: 4. CDR3 sequence reads: CASSLRLAGGHEQYV. DNA of the CDR3: TGCGCCAGCAGCTTACGACTAGCGGGAGGACACGAGCAGTACGTC.

The V and J genes are TRBV7-2 and TRBJ1-1; maybe TRBD1 (5 bases). The germline V and J ends were trimmed by 5 bases and 6 bases, with 13 bases remaining between them. CDR3 length: 13 residues. CDR1 and CDR2 (germline): SGHTA, FQGNSA. The CDR3 DNA reads TGTGCCAGCAGCCCAGGGATACGGGCTGAAGCTTTCTTT. Protein sequence: CASSPGIRAEAFF.

The genes are TRBV15 and TRBJ1-2; D is unclear. With 0 bases removed from V and 1 base from J, the gap between germline ends came to 6 bases. Germline values: CDR1 LNHNV, CDR2 YYDKDF (reference sequence). CDR3 length equals 14 residues. CDR3 DNA sequence: TGTGCCACCAGCAGAGATGCCGGTAACTATGGCTACACCTTC. Its translation: CATSRDAGNYGYTF. Filled out from reference TRBV15 and TRBJ1-2, the complete variable domain reads DAMVIQNPRYQVTQFGKPVTLSCSQTLNHNVMYWYQQKSSQAPKLLFHYYDKDFNNEADTPDNFQSRRPNTSFCFLDIRSPGLGDTAMYLCATSRDAGNYGYTFGSGTRLTVV.

This chain links TRBV6-6 with TRBJ2-1; 10 positions match TRBD2. J lost 3 bases, V lost 5 bases, and 4 bases had no gene match. This CDR3 is built from 15 residues. CDR1 MNHNY and CDR2 SVGAGI come from the germline V gene (reference sequence). The CDR3 DNA sequence: TGTGCCAGCAGTCCTCTAGCGGGAGTCTACAATGAGCAGTTCTTC. Translated: CASSPLAGVYNEQFF.

The chain has TRBV28 and TRBJ2-7, with 7 positions matching TRBD2. The CDR3 length is 13 residues. Germline V lookup: CDR1 MDHEN, CDR2 SYDVKM. CDR3 region: CASSGGLPYGQYV. The CDR3 DNA reads TGTGCCAGCAGTGGGGGACTACCCTACGGGCAGTACGTC.

The rearrangement uses TRBV5-1 and TRBJ2-1; D not certain. V was trimmed by 2 bases and J by 10 bases, leaving 7 bases between them. Germline CDR1 SGHRS, CDR2 YFSETQ. This CDR3 spans 11 amino acids. The CDR3 loop reads CASSFRIEQFF. The DNA of the CDR3 is TGCGCCAGCAGCTTCAGGATCGAGCAGTTCTTC.

V is TRBV9 and J is TRBJ1-2; unclear D gene. Germline V gives CDR1 SGDLS, CDR2 YYNGEE. The length of the CDR3 is 13 residues. V shed 4 bases and J shed 2 bases, with 9 bases lying between them. Written as DNA, the CDR3 is TGTGCCAGCAGCCATGGGAGAAACTATGGCTACACCTTC. Its protein product is CASSHGRNYGYTF.

The V call is TRBV4-3, the J call TRBJ1-5, with D perhaps matching TRBD1 (5 bases). This CDR3 has 19 amino acids. V was cut by 0 bases and J by 7 bases, with 25 bases left in between. Germline V CDR1 and CDR2: LGHNA, YSLEER. CDR3: CASSQDPDYGKGRRQPQHF. CDR3 coding DNA: TGCGCCAGCAGCCAAGATCCGGACTATGGGAAGGGGCGACGGCAGCCCCAGCATTTT.

The chain employs TRBV20-1 and TRBJ2-7, with TRBD2 as a possible D gene (5 bases). CDR1 is DFQATT and CDR2 is SNEGSKA in the germline V gene (reference sequence). The V end lost 1 base, the J end lost 8 bases, and 9 bases lay between the germline ends. There are 11 residues in the CDR3. The CDR3 sequence: CSARGGEKQYF. The DNA for the CDR3 is TGCAGTGCTAGAGGGGGAGAGAAGCAGTACTTC.